This entry concerns a single T cell receptor beta chain. What it binds is not known. TCRdb passed the 5' RACE reads through MiXCR, listing each CDR3 protein once. Of about 57,000 distinct CDR3 sequences detected, 28% appear once; the ten largest clones hold 3.2%. CD4+CD45RO+CD25- cells were isolated as memory CD4+ T cells. General study points: In terms of TCR gene usage, tumor memory CD4+ T cells clustered together with blood and lymph node memory CD4+ cells, as well as with lymph node naive CD4+ cells. The larger cohort examined one V-J beta rearrangement, not whole repertoires.

The sequence came from a female donor with breast cancer. The sample consisted of tumor-infiltrating memory CD4+ T cells sorted from the breast tumor. The sample's subset: memory CD4+ T cells, CD4+CD45RO+CD25-.

The CDR3 loop is CASSSGLVSYEQYF. CDR3 nucleotides: TGTGCCAGCAGCTCCGGACTAGTAAGCTACGAGCAGTACTTC. V usage is TRBV7-9 and J usage is TRBJ2-7, with 7 positions matching TRBD2. This CDR3 has 14 amino acids. Losses at the gene ends were 4 bases for V and 3 bases for J; bases not matched to a gene: 6. Germline loops: CDR1 SEHNR, CDR2 FQNEAQ (reference sequence).